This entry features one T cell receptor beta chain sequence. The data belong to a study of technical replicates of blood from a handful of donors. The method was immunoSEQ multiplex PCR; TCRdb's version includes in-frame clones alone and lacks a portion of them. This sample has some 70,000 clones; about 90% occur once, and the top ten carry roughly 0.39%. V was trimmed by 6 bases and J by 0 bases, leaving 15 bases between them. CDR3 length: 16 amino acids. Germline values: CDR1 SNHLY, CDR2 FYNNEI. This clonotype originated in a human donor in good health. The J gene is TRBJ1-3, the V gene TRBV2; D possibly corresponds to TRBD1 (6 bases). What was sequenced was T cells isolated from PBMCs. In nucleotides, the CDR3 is TGTGCCAGCAGCGGGACACCATTTCTCTCTGGAAACACCATATATTTT. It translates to CASSGTPFLSGNTIYF.